The 16 T cell receptor beta chains below come from one sample, sequenced in a study of shared clonotypes between healthy human individuals. TCRdb's table, derived via immunoSEQ multiplex PCR, lists solely in-frame clones and lacks some. Of about 1 million clones in the sample, more than 65% were seen once. Sequenced: memory CD4+ T cells sorted from blood. Sample subset: CD45RA-negative fraction. The receptors come from a man aged 18 to 29 in good health.

This clone was seen many times. The chain has TRBV28 and TRBJ1-2, with D possibly matching TRBD1 (6 bases). Trimming pared 7 bases from V and 4 bases from J, leaving 16 bases between. CDR3 size: 14 residues. CDR1 MDHEN and CDR2 SYDVKM come from the germline V gene. The CDR3 region is CASTPIGQTYGYTF. In nucleotides, the CDR3 is TGTGCCAGCACCCCTATAGGACAGACCTATGGCTACACCTTC.

This clone occurred once. The genes are TRBV19 and TRBJ2-3; 14 nucleotides line up with TRBD2. V lost 8 bases to trimming and J lost 0 bases; unmatched junction nucleotides: 13. The CDR3 is 19 residues long. Germline CDR1 reads LNHDA; CDR2 reads SQIVND (reference sequence). The CDR3 region is CASRPQGLAGVGSTDTQYF. The CDR3 bases are TGTGCCAGTCGCCCTCAGGGACTAGCGGGGGTAGGGAGCACAGATACGCAGTATTTT.

The V call is TRBV7-2, the J call TRBJ1-2; D may be TRBD1 (6 bases). Per germline, CDR1 SGHTA and CDR2 FQGNSA. The CDR3 loop spans 14 amino acids. Trimming stripped 2 bases from V and 4 bases from J, with 11 bases between. The CDR3 sequence: CASSLSRDTYGYTF. CDR3 DNA: TGTGCCAGCAGCTTATCCAGGGACACCTATGGCTACACCTTC.

Points on this clone: This CDR3 is also generated by other DNA sequences in the sample. The chain couples TRBV29-1 to TRBJ1-3; D is uncertain. V was cut by 4 bases and J by 0 bases, with 4 bases left in between. Per the germline V gene, CDR1 is SQVTM and CDR2 is ANQGSEA. The CDR3 consists of 12 residues. The CDR3 DNA sequence: TGCAGCGTTGTAAGCTCTGGAAACACCATATATTTT. Its protein product is CSVVSSGNTIYF.

The chain carries TRBV7-2 and TRBJ2-1; 12 nucleotides line up with TRBD2. The CDR3 contains 16 residues. Germline V lookup: CDR1 SGHTA, CDR2 FQGNSA. With V trimmed by 4 bases and J by 2 bases, 3 bases remained unmatched. Here the CDR3 DNA reads TGTGCCAGCAGCTACCGGACTAGCGGGACCTACAATGAGCAGTTCTTC. This gives the protein CASSYRTSGTYNEQFF.

The V gene is TRBV9, the J gene TRBJ2-3; D gene uncertain. Germline assignment: CDR1 SGDLS and CDR2 YYNGEE. V lost 4 bases and J 3 bases, leaving 18 bases between the germline ends. This CDR3 comprises 16 residues. CDR3 DNA sequence: TGTGCCAGCAGCCAGATGCCCTTCTTCGGGACAGATACGCAGTATTTT. Amino acids: CASSQMPFFGTDTQYF.

The V call is TRBV5-7, the J call TRBJ1-2; no definite D call. TRBV5-7 is an open reading frame, and its role is uncertain. V was pared by 4 bases and J by 5 bases, with 21 bases between. This CDR3 comprises 16 residues. The CDR3 DNA reads as TGTGCCAGCAGCCTCCGGGGTGCTGGCGTATGTTATGGCTACACCTTC. Protein: CASSLRGAGVCYGYTF.

The rearrangement uses TRBV18 and TRBJ2-7; D perhaps matches TRBD2 (5 bases). CDR3 length: 13 amino acids. The V end was cut by 4 bases, the J end by 3 bases, with 10 bases between. Germline loops: CDR1 KGHSH, CDR2 LQKENI. The CDR3 nucleotides are TGTGCCAGCTCACGGACTGAAAGCTACGAGCAGTACTTC. Protein product: CASSRTESYEQYF.

Note on this clone: Other DNA sequences in the sample encode the same CDR3. The chain uses TRBV25-1 and TRBJ1-1; D is possibly TRBD1 (5 bases). This CDR3 has 13 amino acids. V was pared by 2 bases and J by 4 bases, with 8 bases between. Germline V lookup: CDR1 MGHDK, CDR2 SYGVNS. CDR3 residues: CASSEGGPTEAFF. For the CDR3, the DNA is TGTGCCAGCAGTGAAGGGGGTCCCACTGAAGCTTTCTTT.

The V call is TRBV2, the J call TRBJ2-7; 11 bases map to TRBD2. Germline CDR1 SNHLY, CDR2 FYNNEI. The CDR3 is 16 amino acids. The trim removed 6 bases at V and 3 bases at J, leaving 10 bases unmatched. CDR3 in amino acids: CASRGSRGLADYEQYF. The CDR3 nucleotides are TGTGCCAGCAGGGGAAGTCGGGGACTAGCGGACTACGAGCAGTACTTC.

CDR3 nucleotides: TGTGCCAGCAGTTTATCGGAACTCCGGAATTTTGAAGAGCAGTACTTC. Protein product: CASSLSELRNFEEQYF. The chain combines TRBV27 with TRBJ2-7, with D hard to call. Trimming took off 0 bases at V and 7 bases at J, with 19 bases between the two ends. This CDR3 has 16 amino acids. CDR1 is MNHEY and CDR2 is SMNVEV in the germline V gene (reference sequence).

The chain uses TRBV5-8 and TRBJ1-5, with TRBD1 identical over 9 bases. The V gene's germline CDR1 is SGHTS and CDR2 YDEGEE. This CDR3 is 15 amino acids long. After removal of 5 bases from V and 6 bases from J, the junction contained 9 bases not matched to a gene. The CDR3 DNA reads as TGTGCCAGCAGTCCCGGACAGGGGAACGGTCAGCCCCAGCATTTT. It is translated as CASSPGQGNGQPQHF. The variable domain in full, completed from reference TRBV5-8 and TRBJ1-5, reads EAGVTQSPTHLIKTRGQQATLRCSPISGHTSVYWYQQALGLGLQFLLWYDEGEERNRGNFPPRFSGRQFPNYSSELNVNALELEDSALYLCASSPGQGNGQPQHFGDGTRLSIL.

This clone appeared a single time. The chain has TRBV10-1 and TRBJ2-3, with 14 bases fitting TRBD2. V dropped 4 bases and J dropped 6; count of bases not matched to a gene: 6. CDR1 is WNHNN, CDR2 SYGVQD, per germline (reference sequence). This CDR3 spans 16 amino acids. The CDR3, as DNA: TGCGCCAGCAGTGTGGGACTAGCGGGGGAGAAGGATACGCAGTATTTT. It codes for CASSVGLAGEKDTQYF.

The gene calls are TRBV6-6 and TRBJ1-6; D is unclear. V was cut by 8 bases and J by 9 bases, with 14 bases left in between. This CDR3 comprises 13 residues. Germline lookup yields CDR1 MNHNY and CDR2 SVGAGI (reference sequence). The CDR3 here is CASGGSESSPLHF. The CDR3 coding sequence is TGTGCCAGCGGTGGTTCGGAAAGTTCACCCCTCCACTTT.

The chain joins TRBV28 to TRBJ1-3, with a tentative D call TRBD1 (6 bases). V was clipped by 8 bases and J by 7 bases, with 18 bases between them. The CDR3 runs to 14 residues. CDR1 and CDR2 (germline): MDHEN, SYDVKM. DNA of the CDR3: TGTGCCAGCTACCGGGGGCAGGGCCGGAACACCATATATTTT. This codes for CASYRGQGRNTIYF.

The chain has TRBV5-1 and TRBJ1-2; possibly TRBD1 for D (6 bases). V was pared by 3 bases and J by 5 bases, with 20 bases between. This CDR3 is 16 amino acids long. The germline V gene encodes CDR1 SGHRS and CDR2 YFSETQ. CDR3 sequence (DNA): TGCGCCAGCAGCTCCGGTCACCAGGGGAAGCTTTATGGCTACACCTTC. It translates to CASSSGHQGKLYGYTF. Full variable domain (rest looked up from reference TRBV5-1 and TRBJ1-2): KAGVTQTPRYLIKTRGQQVTLSCSPISGHRSVSWYQQTPGQGLQFLFEYFSETQRNKGNFPGRFSGRQFSNSRSEMNVSTLELGDSALYLCASSSGHQGKLYGYTFGSGTRLTVV.